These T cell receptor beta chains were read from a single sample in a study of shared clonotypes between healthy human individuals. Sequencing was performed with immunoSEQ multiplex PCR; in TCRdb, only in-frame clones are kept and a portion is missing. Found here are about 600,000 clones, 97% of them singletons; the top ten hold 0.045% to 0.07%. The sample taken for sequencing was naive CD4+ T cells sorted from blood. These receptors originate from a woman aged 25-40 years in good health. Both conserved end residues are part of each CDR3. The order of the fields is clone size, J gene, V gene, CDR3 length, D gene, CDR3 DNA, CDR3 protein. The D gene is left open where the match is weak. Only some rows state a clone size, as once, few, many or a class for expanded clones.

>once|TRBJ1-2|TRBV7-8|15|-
TGTGCCAGCAGCCCATCAGACGGCCTAAACTATGGCTACACCTTC
CASSPSDGLNYGYTF
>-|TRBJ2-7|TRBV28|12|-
TGTGCCAGCAGTTTATTAGCGTACGAGCAGTACTTC
CASSLLAYEQYF
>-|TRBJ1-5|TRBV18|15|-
TGTGCCAGCTCACCCAACAGGGAACCATATCAGCCCCAGCATTTT
CASSPNREPYQPQHF
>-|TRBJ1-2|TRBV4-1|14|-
TGCGCCAGCAGCCTCGACAAAGGCGGGTATGGCTACACCTTC
CASSLDKGGYGYTF
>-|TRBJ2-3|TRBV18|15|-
TGTGCCAGCTCACCAAGGGAAGCTAGCACAGATACGCAGTATTTT
CASSPREASTDTQYF
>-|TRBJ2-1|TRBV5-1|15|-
TGCGCCAGCAGCAGGGGACTCGCCTCTGGGAATGAGCAGTTCTTC
CASSRGLASGNEQFF
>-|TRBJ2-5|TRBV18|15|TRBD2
TGTGCCAGCTCACCACCTCTAGCGGGAGAGGAGACCCAGTACTTC
CASSPPLAGEETQYF
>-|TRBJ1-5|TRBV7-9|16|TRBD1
TGTGCCAGCAGCCCCGGAACAGGGGGAAATGTTCAGCCCCAGCATTTT
CASSPGTGGNVQPQHF
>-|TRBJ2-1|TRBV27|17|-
TGTGCCAGCAGTATGCCTTCCGGGCTAACATCGGGCAATGAGCAGTTCTTC
CASSMPSGLTSGNEQFF
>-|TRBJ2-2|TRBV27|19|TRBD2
TGTGCCAGCAGTTCAATATATGGGACTAGCGGGAGCAACACCGGGGAGCTGTTTTTT
CASSSIYGTSGSNTGELFF
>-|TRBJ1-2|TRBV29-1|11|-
TGCAGCGTTGAATTGGGTAGGGGCTACACCTTC
CSVELGRGYTF
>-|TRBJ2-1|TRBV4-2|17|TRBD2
TGTGCCAGCAGCCAAGATCTTCGGGCTAGCGGGGTTAATGAGCAGTTCTTC
CASSQDLRASGVNEQFF
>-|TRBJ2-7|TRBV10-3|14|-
TGTGCCATCAGTGAGTCCGTTGGGGAGAACGAGCAGTACTTC
CAISESVGENEQYF
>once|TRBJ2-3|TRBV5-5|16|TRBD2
TGTGCCAGCAGCAATGGCTTGGCTAGCGGGGAATTTACGCAGTATTTT
CASSNGLASGEFTQYF
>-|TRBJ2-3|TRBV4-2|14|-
TGTGCCAGCAGCCAAGAGCGGCTCACAGATACGCAGTATTTT
CASSQERLTDTQYF